The sequence of this T cell receptor (beta chain) was determined in a study of cytomegalovirus exposure and HLA in healthy donors. Use of 60 Vbeta and 13 Jbeta primers characterized the PCR. This table comes from immunoSEQ multiplex PCR, and its TCRdb copy is limited to in-frame clones, with some not included. The sample contains approximately 160,000 clones, just under 80% of which appear only once. Sequenced material: PBMCs. This TCR derives from a man in his late teens or twenties in good health and CMV-seropositive.

The CDR3 sequence: CAYGQGDNQPQHF. For the CDR3, the DNA is TGTGCCTACGGACAGGGGGACAATCAGCCCCAGCATTTT. This chain links TRBV2 with TRBJ1-5, with TRBD1 matching 10 bases. The CDR3 length is 13 residues. CDR1 and CDR2 from the germline V gene are SNHLY and FYNNEI. The J segment lost 3 bases and the V segment lost 11 bases, leaving 4 bases of the junction unmatched.